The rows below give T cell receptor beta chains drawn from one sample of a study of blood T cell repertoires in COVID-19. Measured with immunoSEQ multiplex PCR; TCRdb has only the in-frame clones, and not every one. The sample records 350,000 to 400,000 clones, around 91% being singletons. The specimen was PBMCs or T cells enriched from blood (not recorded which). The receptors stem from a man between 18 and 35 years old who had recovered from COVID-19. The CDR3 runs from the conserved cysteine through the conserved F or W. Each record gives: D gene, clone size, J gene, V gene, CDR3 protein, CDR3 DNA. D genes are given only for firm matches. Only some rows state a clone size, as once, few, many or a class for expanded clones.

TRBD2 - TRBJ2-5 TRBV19 CASSKTSGGLETQYF TGTGCCAGTAGTAAGACTAGCGGGGGACTAGAGACCCAGTACTTC
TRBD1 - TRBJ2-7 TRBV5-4 CASSLRTGDYEQYF TGTGCCAGCAGCTTGAGGACAGGGGACTACGAGCAGTACTTC
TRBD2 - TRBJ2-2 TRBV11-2 CASSLFTSGGPNTGELFF TGTGCCAGCAGCTTATTTACTAGCGGGGGGCCAAACACCGGGGAGCTGTTTTTT
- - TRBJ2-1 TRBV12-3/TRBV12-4 CVGASSYNEQFF TGTGTTGGTGCTAGCTCCTACAATGAGCAGTTCTTC
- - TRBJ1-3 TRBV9 CASSPTPVSGNTIYF TGTGCCAGCAGCCCAACCCCGGTCTCTGGAAACACCATATATTTT
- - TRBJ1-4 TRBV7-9 CASSGTEEKLFF TGTGCCAGCAGCGGAACGGAGGAAAAACTGTTTTTT
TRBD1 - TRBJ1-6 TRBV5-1 CASSPGTGGSSPLHF TGCGCCAGCAGCCCCGGGACAGGGGGATCTTCACCCCTCCACTTT
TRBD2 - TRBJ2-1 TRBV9 CASTPTGLAGSYNEQFF TGTGCCAGCACCCCCACCGGTCTAGCGGGCTCCTACAATGAGCAGTTCTTC
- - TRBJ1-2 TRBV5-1 CASSVRSGARYTF TGCGCCAGCAGCGTTCGATCTGGGGCCCGCTACACCTTC
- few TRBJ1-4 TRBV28 CASLGSPDEKLFF TGTGCCAGTTTGGGGAGTCCCGATGAAAAACTGTTTTTT
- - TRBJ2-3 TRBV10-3 CAIRTYTDTQYF TGTGCCATACGGACTTACACAGATACGCAGTATTTT
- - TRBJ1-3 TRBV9 CASSIQGISSGNTIYF TGTGCCAGCAGCATACAGGGAATAAGCTCTGGAAACACCATATATTTT
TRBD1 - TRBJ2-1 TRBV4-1 CASSQGDRGAMNEQFF TGCGCCAGCAGCCAAGGCGACAGGGGGGCTATGAATGAGCAGTTCTTC
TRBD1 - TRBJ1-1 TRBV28 CASSQRQGEAFF TGTGCCAGCAGCCAACGACAGGGAGAAGCTTTCTTT
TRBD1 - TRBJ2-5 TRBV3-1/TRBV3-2 CASSRNTGGRETQYF TGTGCCAGCAGCCGCAACACAGGGGGGAGGGAGACCCAGTACTTC
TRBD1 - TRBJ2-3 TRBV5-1 CASSLQDRGILDTQYF TGCGCCAGCAGCTTGCAGGACAGGGGCATTTTAGATACGCAGTATTTT